Following are 12 T cell receptor beta chains from one sample sequenced in a study of identical twins. TCRdb recomputed calls from the 5' RACE reads with MiXCR, one row per CDR3 protein. The repertoire holds 1.5 million to 2 million distinct CDR3 sequences, with about 31% as singletons. Sequenced material: cord blood. The receptors shown here come from a newborn girl in good health.

Turning to this clonotype: A much larger clone sits a single nucleotide away, making a read error possible. The chain couples TRBV29-1 to TRBJ2-6; D is unresolved. The CDR3 totals 13 residues. Germline loops: CDR1 SQVTM, CDR2 ANQGSEA. CDR3 sequence: CNVGLSGANVLTF. The CDR3 DNA reads as TGCAACGTTGGGCTCTCTGGGGCCAACGTCCTGACTTTC.

There are a few counts of this clonotype. The chain has TRBV7-9 and TRBJ2-7; the match to TRBD1 covers 8 bases. Germline CDR1 is SEHNR and CDR2 is FQNEAQ (reference sequence). The CDR3 covers 15 residues. With V trimmed by 4 bases and J by 3 bases, 8 bases remained unmatched. The CDR3 loop reads CASSSRTGIDYEQYF. In nucleotides, the CDR3 is TGTGCCAGCAGCTCTCGGACAGGGATCGACTACGAGCAGTACTTC. The full variable domain, its missing parts supplied by reference TRBV7-9 and TRBJ2-7, is DTGVSQNPRHKITKRGQNVTFRCDPISEHNRLYWYRQTLGQGPEFLTYFQNEAQLEKSRLLSDRFSAERPKGSFSTLEIQRTEQGDSAMYLCASSSRTGIDYEQYFGPGTRLTVT.

This chain uses TRBV29-1 with TRBJ2-3; weak D call: TRBD2 (6 bases). Germline V gene sequence: CDR1 SQVTM, CDR2 ANQGSEA. This CDR3 region has 16 residues. Trimming stripped 6 bases from V and 4 bases from J, with 23 bases between. The CDR3 is CSVVFRDLRRADTQYF. The DNA of the CDR3 is TGCAGCGTCGTATTCCGGGACCTTAGGAGGGCAGATACGCAGTATTTT.

In this sample, this clonotype turned up a few times. The chain links TRBV28 to TRBJ2-1; TRBD2 matches 7 bases. Germline CDR1 is MDHEN and CDR2 is SYDVKM. Unmatched junction bases numbered 8, after V lost 2 bases and J lost 7 bases. This CDR3 spans 15 amino acids. As DNA, the CDR3 is TGTGCCAGCAGTTTAGATCCAGCGGGGAGAAATGAGCAGTTCTTC. It translates to CASSLDPAGRNEQFF.

The V gene is TRBV29-1, the J gene TRBJ2-3, with 10 bases aligning to TRBD2. Germline lookup yields CDR1 SQVTM and CDR2 ANQGSEA. CDR3 size: 14 residues. V shed 7 bases, J shed 4 bases, and the junction held 8 bases outside the gene matches. The CDR3, as DNA: TGCAGCGGCCCAGCGGGAGGGTTCCCAGATACGCAGTATTTT. Amino acids: CSGPAGGFPDTQYF.

This chain joins TRBV7-9 and TRBJ2-2; D is undetermined. The V and J ends lost 3 bases and 1 base respectively, with 15 bases between them. CDR1 and CDR2 (germline): SEHNR, FQNEAQ (reference sequence). The CDR3 extends over 17 amino acids. The CDR3 DNA reads TGTGCCAGCAGCTTTCGGCCCTGGACGGGGAACACCGGGGAGCTGTTTTTT. The encoded protein is CASSFRPWTGNTGELFF.

This clonotype was counted a few times. This chain uses TRBV3-1 with TRBJ2-3; D gene uncertain. CDR1 is LGHDT, CDR2 YNNKEL, per germline (reference sequence). V was pared by 2 bases and J by 0 bases, with 18 bases between. The CDR3 has 18 residues. The CDR3 protein is CASSQTPTRLRSTDTQYF. DNA for the CDR3: TGTGCCAGCAGCCAAACCCCGACCCGACTCCGTAGCACAGATACGCAGTATTTT.

This sequence joins TRBV6-5 and TRBJ2-7; 8 bases are a match to TRBD1. The assigned J gene may be wrong: the sequence end matches TRBJ2-5 better. CDR3 size: 16 residues. CDR1 and CDR2 from the germline V gene are MNHEY and SVGAGI. This chain's CDR3 is CASSYRDRSMGETQYF. In DNA, the CDR3 is TGTGCCAGCAGCTACAGGGACAGGTCCATGGGGGAGACCCAGTACTTC.

This clonotype has more than one count but fewer than ten. This chain connects TRBV30 to TRBJ2-1, with a tentative D call TRBD2 (5 bases). Germline V CDR1 and CDR2: GTSNPN, SVGIG (reference sequence). V lost 1 base to trimming and J lost 10 bases, with 5 bases between them. The CDR3 covers 10 residues. The CDR3 sequence: CAWSGEEQFF. The CDR3 DNA reads TGTGCCTGGAGTGGGGAGGAGCAGTTCTTC.

This sequence joins TRBV12-3 or TRBV12-4 and TRBJ2-2, with D possibly being TRBD1 (6 bases). This CDR3 region has 14 residues. Trimming took off 6 bases at V and 3 bases at J, with 11 bases between the two ends. CDR3 coding DNA: TGTGCCAGCAGCGACAGGAGATACACCGGGGAGCTGTTTTTT. This codes for CASSDRRYTGELFF.

This clonotype has a handful of counts. The chain carries TRBV6-5 and TRBJ1-4, with 7 nucleotides matching TRBD1. This CDR3 is built from 16 residues. CDR1 MNHEY and CDR2 SVGAGI come from the germline V gene. V lost 0 bases and J lost 6; bases outside the gene matches: 7. This CDR3 is CASSYSLAGGDEKLFF. CDR3 DNA sequence: TGTGCCAGCAGTTACTCTCTCGCAGGGGGGGATGAAAAACTGTTTTTT.

This clonotype was observed a handful of times. The chain couples TRBV11-2 to TRBJ2-7; D gene uncertain. The CDR3 is 13 residues long. Germline CDR1 is SGHAT and CDR2 is FQNNGV. V gave up 2 bases and J gave up 9 bases, with 14 bases separating them. DNA for the CDR3: TGTGCCAGCAGCTTAATCGCGTTGCTGGGGCAGTACTTC. The encoded protein is CASSLIALLGQYF.